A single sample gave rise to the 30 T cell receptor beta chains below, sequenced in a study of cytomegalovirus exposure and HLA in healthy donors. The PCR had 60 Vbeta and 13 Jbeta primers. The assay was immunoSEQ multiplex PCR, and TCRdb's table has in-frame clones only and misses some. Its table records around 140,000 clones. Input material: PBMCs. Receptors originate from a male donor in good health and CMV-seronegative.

The CDR3 sequence is CASSPSGGNSYEQYF. The CDR3 nucleotides are TGTGCCAGCAGCCCTAGCGGGGGTAACTCCTACGAGCAGTACTTC. The chain links TRBV7-2 to TRBJ2-7; 10 bases map to TRBD2. Per the germline V gene, CDR1 is SGHTA and CDR2 is FQGNSA. The V and J ends lost 5 bases and 0 bases, in that order; junction bases with no gene match: 4. This CDR3 has 15 residues.

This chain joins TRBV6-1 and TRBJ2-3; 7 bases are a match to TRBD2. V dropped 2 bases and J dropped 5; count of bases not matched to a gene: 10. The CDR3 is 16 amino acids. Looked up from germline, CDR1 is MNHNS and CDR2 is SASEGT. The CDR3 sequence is CASSEIELAPRDTQYF. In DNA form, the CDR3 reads TGTGCCAGCAGTGAAATCGAACTAGCGCCCCGAGATACGCAGTATTTT.

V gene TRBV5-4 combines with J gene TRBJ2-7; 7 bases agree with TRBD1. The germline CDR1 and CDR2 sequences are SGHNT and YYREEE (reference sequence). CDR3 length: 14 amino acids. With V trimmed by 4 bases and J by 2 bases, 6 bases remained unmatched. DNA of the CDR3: TGTGCCAGCAGCCTTGGGGGACAGACCTACGAGCAGTACTTC. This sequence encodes CASSLGGQTYEQYF.

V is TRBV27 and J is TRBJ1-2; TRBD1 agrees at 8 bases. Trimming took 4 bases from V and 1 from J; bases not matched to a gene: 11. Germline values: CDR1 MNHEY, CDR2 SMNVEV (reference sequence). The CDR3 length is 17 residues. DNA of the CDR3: TGTGCCAGCAGTTACCTCGGACAGGGATCGGTTAACTATGGCTACACCTTC. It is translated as CASSYLGQGSVNYGYTF.

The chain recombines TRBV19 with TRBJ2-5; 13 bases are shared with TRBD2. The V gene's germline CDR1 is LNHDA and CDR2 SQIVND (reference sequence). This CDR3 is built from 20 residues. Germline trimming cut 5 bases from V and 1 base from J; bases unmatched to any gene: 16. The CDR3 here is CASSRFRTSGRIPSQETQYF. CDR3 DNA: TGTGCCAGTAGTCGCTTCAGGACTAGCGGGAGAATCCCCTCCCAAGAGACCCAGTACTTC. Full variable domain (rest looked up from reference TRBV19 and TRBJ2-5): DGGITQSPKYLFRKEGQNVTLSCEQNLNHDAMYWYRQDPGQGLRLIYYSQIVNDFQKGDIAEGYSVSREKKESFPLTVTSAQKNPTAFYLCASSRFRTSGRIPSQETQYFGPGTRLLVL.

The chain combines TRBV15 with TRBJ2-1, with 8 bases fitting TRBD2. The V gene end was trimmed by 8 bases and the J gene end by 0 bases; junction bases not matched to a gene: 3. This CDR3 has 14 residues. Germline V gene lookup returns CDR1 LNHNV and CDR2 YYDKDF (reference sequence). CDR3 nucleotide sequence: TGTGCCACCCACAGCGGGAGCTCCTACAATGAGCAGTTCTTC. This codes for CATHSGSSYNEQFF.

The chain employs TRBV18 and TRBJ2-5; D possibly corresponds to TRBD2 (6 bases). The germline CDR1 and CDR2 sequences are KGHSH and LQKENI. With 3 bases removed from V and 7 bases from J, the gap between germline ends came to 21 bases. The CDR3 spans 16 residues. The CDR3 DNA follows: TGTGCCAGCTCACCGCCCTTCAGGGAGGAGGGCGGGACCCAGTACTTC. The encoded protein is CASSPPFREEGGTQYF.

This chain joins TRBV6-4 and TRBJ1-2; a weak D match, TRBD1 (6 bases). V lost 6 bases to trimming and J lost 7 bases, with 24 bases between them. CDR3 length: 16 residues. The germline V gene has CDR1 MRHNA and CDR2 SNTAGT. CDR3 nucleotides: TGTGCCAGCAGCCTCCGGCCGGGGGGGGCTAGACCTGGCTACACCTTC. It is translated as CASSLRPGGARPGYTF.

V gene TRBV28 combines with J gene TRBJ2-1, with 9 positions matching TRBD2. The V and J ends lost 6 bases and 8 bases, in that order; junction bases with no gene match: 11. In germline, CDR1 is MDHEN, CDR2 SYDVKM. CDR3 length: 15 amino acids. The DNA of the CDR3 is TGTGCCAGCAGAGGTAGCGGGGGTGTGGTCGATGAGCAGTTCTTC. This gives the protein CASRGSGGVVDEQFF.

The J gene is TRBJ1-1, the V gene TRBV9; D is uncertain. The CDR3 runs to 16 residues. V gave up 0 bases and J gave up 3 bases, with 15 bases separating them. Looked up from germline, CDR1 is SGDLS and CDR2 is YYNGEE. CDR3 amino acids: CASSVVLRLGDTEAFF. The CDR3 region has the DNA TGTGCCAGCAGCGTAGTACTTCGTCTGGGAGACACTGAAGCTTTCTTT.

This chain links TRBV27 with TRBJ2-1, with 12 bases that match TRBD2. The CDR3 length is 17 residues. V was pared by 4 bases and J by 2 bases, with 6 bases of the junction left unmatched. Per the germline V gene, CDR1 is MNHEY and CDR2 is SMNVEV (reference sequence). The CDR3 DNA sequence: TGTGCCAGCAGTTCCCGGACTAGCGGGATGACCTACAATGAGCAGTTCTTC. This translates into CASSSRTSGMTYNEQFF.

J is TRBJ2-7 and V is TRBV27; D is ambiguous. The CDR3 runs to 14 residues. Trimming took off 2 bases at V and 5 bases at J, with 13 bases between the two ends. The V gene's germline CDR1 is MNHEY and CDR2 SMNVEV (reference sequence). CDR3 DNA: TGTGCCAGCAGTTTAACCCCACAGAACCACGAGCAGTACTTC. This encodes CASSLTPQNHEQYF.

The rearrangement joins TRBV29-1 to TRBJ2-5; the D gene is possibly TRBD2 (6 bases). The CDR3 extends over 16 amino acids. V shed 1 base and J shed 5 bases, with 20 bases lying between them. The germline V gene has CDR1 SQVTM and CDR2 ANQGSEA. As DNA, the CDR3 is TGCAGCGTTGAAGTGCGGGTTTCGCTAGCGTGGGAGACCCAGTACTTC. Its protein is CSVEVRVSLAWETQYF.

This chain's CDR3 is CASSPDSGAEAFF. The CDR3 DNA follows: TGTGCCAGCAGCCCCGACTCCGGGGCTGAAGCTTTCTTT. The J gene is TRBJ1-1, the V gene TRBV6-5; D unresolved. Trimming took 6 bases from V and 6 from J, leaving 14 bases between them. Per germline, CDR1 MNHEY and CDR2 SVGAGI. The CDR3 runs 13 residues.

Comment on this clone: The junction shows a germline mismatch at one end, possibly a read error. The CDR3, as DNA: TGTGCCAGCACCCCCACAGGGTTTTCCAACTATGGCTACTCCTTC. This gives the protein CASTPTGFSNYGYSF. V is TRBV5-6 and J is TRBJ1-2, with D maybe TRBD1 (6 bases). The germline V gene encodes CDR1 SGHDT and CDR2 YYEEEE. This CDR3 region has 15 residues.

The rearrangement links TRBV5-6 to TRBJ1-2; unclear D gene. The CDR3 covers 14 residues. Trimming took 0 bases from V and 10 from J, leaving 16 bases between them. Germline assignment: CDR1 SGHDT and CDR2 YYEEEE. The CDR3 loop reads CASSLDLRGNHYTF. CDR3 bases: TGTGCCAGCAGCTTGGACTTAAGAGGGAACCACTACACCTTC.

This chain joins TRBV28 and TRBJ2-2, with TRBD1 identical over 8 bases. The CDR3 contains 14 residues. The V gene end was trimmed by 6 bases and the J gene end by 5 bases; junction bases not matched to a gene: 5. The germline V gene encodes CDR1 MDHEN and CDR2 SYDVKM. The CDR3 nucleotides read TGTGCCAGCAGGACAGGGGCGTGGACCGGGGAGCTGTTTTTT. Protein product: CASRTGAWTGELFF.

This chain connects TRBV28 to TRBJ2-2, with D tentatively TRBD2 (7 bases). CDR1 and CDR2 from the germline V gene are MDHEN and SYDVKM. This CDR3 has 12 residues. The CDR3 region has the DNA TGTGCGTTCGGGGGGCCCACCGGGGAGCTGTTTTTT. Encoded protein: CAFGGPTGELFF. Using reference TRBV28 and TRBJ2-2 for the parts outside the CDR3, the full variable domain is DVKVTQSSRYLVKRTGEKVFLECVQDMDHENMFWYRQDPGLGLRLIYFSYDVKMKEKGDIPEGYSVSREKKERFSLILESASTNQTSMYLCAFGGPTGELFFGEGSRLTVL.

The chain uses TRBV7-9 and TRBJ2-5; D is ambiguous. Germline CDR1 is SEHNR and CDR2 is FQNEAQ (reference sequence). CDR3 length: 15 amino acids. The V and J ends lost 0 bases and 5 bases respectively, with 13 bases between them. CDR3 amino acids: CASSLAGQHGETQYF. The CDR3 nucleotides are TGTGCCAGCAGCTTAGCTGGCCAGCACGGGGAGACCCAGTACTTC.

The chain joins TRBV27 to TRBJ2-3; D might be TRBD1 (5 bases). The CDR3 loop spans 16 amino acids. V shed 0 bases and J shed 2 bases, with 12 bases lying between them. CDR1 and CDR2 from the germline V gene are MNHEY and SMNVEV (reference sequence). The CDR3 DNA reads TGTGCCAGCAGTTTATCTGGATACAGGTTCACAGATACGCAGTATTTT. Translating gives CASSLSGYRFTDTQYF.

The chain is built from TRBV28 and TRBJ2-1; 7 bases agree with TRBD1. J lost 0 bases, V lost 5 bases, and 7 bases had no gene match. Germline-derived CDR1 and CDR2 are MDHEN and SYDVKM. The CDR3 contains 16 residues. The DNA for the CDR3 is TGTGCCAGCAGTGCCCGGGACAGTCGCTCCTACAATGAGCAGTTCTTC. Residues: CASSARDSRSYNEQFF.

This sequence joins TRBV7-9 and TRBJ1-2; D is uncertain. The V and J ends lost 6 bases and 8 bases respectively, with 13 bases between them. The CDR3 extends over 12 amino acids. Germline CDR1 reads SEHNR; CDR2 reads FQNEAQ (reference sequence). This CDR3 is CASRRAGGGYTF. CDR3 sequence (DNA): TGTGCCAGCAGGCGGGCCGGCGGGGGCTACACCTTC.

The DNA of the CDR3 is TGTGCCAGCAGCACGACTAGCGGGGGAGCCTACGAGCAGTACTTC. It translates to CASSTTSGGAYEQYF. J is TRBJ2-7 and V is TRBV7-2; 12 bases align to TRBD2. The CDR3 totals 15 residues. Germline values: CDR1 SGHTA, CDR2 FQGNSA. V trimming: 5 bases; J trimming: 2 bases; junction bases outside the gene matches: 4.

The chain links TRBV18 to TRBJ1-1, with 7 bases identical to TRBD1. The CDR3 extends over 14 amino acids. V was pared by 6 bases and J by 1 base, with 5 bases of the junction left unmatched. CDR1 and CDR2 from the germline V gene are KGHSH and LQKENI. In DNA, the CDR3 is TGTGCCAGCTCTAAGACAGGGCCGAACACTGAAGCTTTCTTT. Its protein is CASSKTGPNTEAFF.

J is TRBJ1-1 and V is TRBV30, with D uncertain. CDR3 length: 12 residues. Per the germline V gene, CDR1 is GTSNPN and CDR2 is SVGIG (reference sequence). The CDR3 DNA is TGTGCTTGCAGCGGGATGAACACTGAAGCTTTCTTT. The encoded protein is CACSGMNTEAFF.

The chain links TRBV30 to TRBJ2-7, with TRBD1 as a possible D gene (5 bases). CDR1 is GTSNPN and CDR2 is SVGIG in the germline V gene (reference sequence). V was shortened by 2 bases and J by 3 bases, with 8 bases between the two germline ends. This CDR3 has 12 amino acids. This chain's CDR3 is CAWSLTVYEQYF. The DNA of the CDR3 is TGTGCCTGGAGTCTGACAGTCTACGAGCAGTACTTC.

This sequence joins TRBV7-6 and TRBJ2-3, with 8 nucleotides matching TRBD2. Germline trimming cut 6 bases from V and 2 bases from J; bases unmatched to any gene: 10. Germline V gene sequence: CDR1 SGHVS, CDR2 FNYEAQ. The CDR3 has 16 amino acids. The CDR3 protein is CASRSGGRFNTDTQYF. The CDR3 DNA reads TGTGCCAGCAGATCGGGGGGGCGATTCAACACAGATACGCAGTATTTT.

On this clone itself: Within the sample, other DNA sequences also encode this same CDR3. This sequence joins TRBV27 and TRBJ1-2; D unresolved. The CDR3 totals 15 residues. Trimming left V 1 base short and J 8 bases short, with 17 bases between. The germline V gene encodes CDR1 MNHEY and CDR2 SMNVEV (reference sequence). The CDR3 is CASSLFAGPGGGYTF. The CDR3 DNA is TGTGCCAGCAGTTTATTTGCCGGCCCAGGTGGGGGCTACACCTTC.

In nucleotides, the CDR3 is TGTGCCAGTACCGAAGGGGGCAAAGGCTATGGCTACACCTTC. Protein: CASTEGGKGYGYTF. The chain combines TRBV19 with TRBJ1-2; 7 bases map to TRBD1. Germline values: CDR1 LNHDA, CDR2 SQIVND (reference sequence). The CDR3 contains 14 residues. V was pared by 7 bases and J by 4 bases, with 9 bases of the junction left unmatched.

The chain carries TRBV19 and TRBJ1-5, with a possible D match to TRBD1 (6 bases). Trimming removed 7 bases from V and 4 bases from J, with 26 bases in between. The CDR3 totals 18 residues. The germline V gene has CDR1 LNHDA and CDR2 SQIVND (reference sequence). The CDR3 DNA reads TGTGCCAGTACTAAGATGAGGGGGTCATCCTCGGGAAATCAGCCCCAGCATTTT. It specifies CASTKMRGSSSGNQPQHF.